This TCR beta chain was captured by sequencing in a study of cytomegalovirus exposure and HLA in healthy donors. Overall study context: Earlier results showed 90 million to 130 million unique TCR beta sequences derived from some 190 million T cells. Study results and limitations: As a later analysis revealed, most CMV-associated TCR beta chains appeared HLA-restricted. The listing of some 170 TCR beta chains classed them as cytomegalovirus-associated. CMV antigen specificity of a few CMV-associated chains was confirmed in vitro.

The study ran its PCR with 60 Vbeta and 13 Jbeta primers. The protocol was immunoSEQ multiplex PCR, while the TCRdb copy is restricted to in-frame clones and leaves out a portion. The sample yields approximately 160,000 clones, 80% seen once. V was clipped by 2 bases and J by 3 bases, with 17 bases between them. This CDR3 is built from 16 residues. The V gene's germline CDR1 is SEHNR and CDR2 FQNEAQ (reference sequence). Turning to this clone: Its specificity is unknown.

The chain couples TRBV7-9 to TRBJ2-7; tentatively, D is TRBD2 (6 bases). This receptor was obtained from a man aged 30 to 45 in good health and CMV-seropositive. Sequenced input: PBMCs. The CDR3: CASSLWTIREFYEQYF. CDR3 bases: TGTGCCAGCAGCTTATGGACTATCCGCGAATTCTACGAGCAGTACTTC.